Listed below are T cell receptor beta chains from one sample, sequenced in a study of OX40 agonist ivuxolimab in advanced cancers. Using immunoSEQ multiplex PCR, the repertoire was profiled, and TCRdb retains in-frame clones only, with some absent. This table holds about 79,000 clones, 70% to 85% found once. The sequencing used CD4+ or CD8+ T cells sorted from blood, collected in a trial of the OX40 agonist ivuxolimab. The receptors shown here come from an adult with an advanced solid tumor such as melanoma, head and neck, liver or kidney cancer. The CDR3 runs from the conserved cysteine through the conserved F or W. A D gene is named only where the DNA matches it firmly. Expanded clones are given a class, and other clones once, few, many or no size at all.

>NA|TRBJ2-5|NA|TRBV4-3
TGCGCCAGCAGCCAACGAGAGACCCAGTACTTC
CASSQRETQYF
>NA|TRBJ1-1|NA|TRBV2
TGTGCCAGCACCAAAAGGGGGGACACTGAAGCTTTCTTT
CASTKRGDTEAFF
>NA|TRBJ2-1|NA|TRBV20-1
TGCAGTGCGGCACGGGCTGAGCAGTTCTTC
CSAARAEQFF
>NA|TRBJ2-1|NA|TRBV2
TGTGCCAGCAGTGAATGGAGTGGGTCCAATGAGCAGTTCTTC
CASSEWSGSNEQFF
>TRBD2|TRBJ2-5|NA|TRBV4-1
TGCGCCAGCAGCCAAGTAACTAGCGGCTTGGGGGGGGCCCAGTACTTC
CASSQVTSGLGGAQYF
>TRBD2|TRBJ2-3|NA|TRBV29-1
TGCAGCACCCAGGGTTTACTAGCGGGAGGAGAAAGGGCAGATACGCAGTATTTT
CSTQGLLAGGERADTQYF
>TRBD1|TRBJ1-2|NA|TRBV5-4
TGTGCCAGCAGCCCCCTGGACAGGGGCTATGGCTACACCTTC
CASSPLDRGYGYTF
>NA|TRBJ2-1|NA|TRBV29-1
TGCAGCGGCCGTTTAGGGCCTGCCTCCTACAATGAGCAGTTCTTC
CSGRLGPASYNEQFF
>NA|TRBJ1-1|NA|TRBV10-2
TGCGCCAGCAGTGAGCTGGTCACTGAAGCTTTCTTT
CASSELVTEAFF
>TRBD2|TRBJ2-3|once|TRBV27
TGTGCCAGCAGTGATGGGACTAGCGGGAGCACAGATACGCAGTATTTT
CASSDGTSGSTDTQYF
>NA|TRBJ2-6|NA|TRBV28
TGTGCCAGCAGTATTGGGGGCCCGACCGGGGCCAACGTCCTGACTTTC
CASSIGGPTGANVLTF
>NA|TRBJ2-7|NA|TRBV7-2
TGTGCCAGCAGCTTACATACAGGGACCGAGCAGTACTTC
CASSLHTGTEQYF
>NA|TRBJ2-2|NA|TRBV5-4
TGTGCCAGCAGCTTCGGGGCACCAGAGCTGTTTTTT
CASSFGAPELFF
>NA|TRBJ1-2|NA|TRBV11-2
TGTGCCAGCACCTCTTTGGGGGAACTAAAAAAGTTGTACGGCTACACCTTC
CASTSLGELKKLYGYTF
>TRBD1|TRBJ2-7|NA|TRBV7-9
TGTGCCAGCAGCCGATCTGGGGACAGTTCCTACGAGCAGTACTTC
CASSRSGDSSYEQYF
>NA|TRBJ2-1|NA|TRBV5-4
TGTGCCAGCAGCTTGGGGGCAGGTGATTCCAATGAGCAGTTCTTC
CASSLGAGDSNEQFF
>NA|TRBJ2-7|NA|TRBV4-2
TGTGCCAGCAGCCAAGATCGGCAAGCCTACGAGCAGTACTTC
CASSQDRQAYEQYF
>TRBD2|TRBJ2-1|NA|TRBV10-2
TGCGCCAGCAGCCTAGCGGGAGCTGATGAGCAGTTCTTC
CASSLAGADEQFF
>NA|TRBJ1-3|NA|TRBV11-2
TGTGCCAGCAGTCGTCGGCGGGGGGGATTTGAATATCTAGGAAACACCATATATTTT
CASSRRRGGFEYLGNTIYF
>NA|TRBJ1-5|NA|TRBV30
TGTGCCTGGAGAGGGGGACTTGAGCAGCCCCAGCATTTT
CAWRGGLEQPQHF
>TRBD1|TRBJ2-1|NA|TRBV7-2
TGTGCCAGCAGCCCGGTTGGGGACAGGGCTAACAATGAGCAGTTCTTC
CASSPVGDRANNEQFF
>NA|TRBJ2-3|NA|TRBV14
TGTGCCAGCAGCCAAGATACGGATTCAGATACGCAGTATTTT
CASSQDTDSDTQYF
>TRBD1|TRBJ2-7|NA|TRBV6-6
TGTGCCAGCAGGCCCCCGGGACAGGGTGAATACGAGCAGTACTTC
CASRPPGQGEYEQYF
>TRBD1|TRBJ1-3|NA|TRBV5-4
TGTGCCAGCAGCGCGGAAGGGACAGGGCGGGGAAACACCATATATTTT
CASSAEGTGRGNTIYF
>NA|TRBJ2-1|NA|TRBV5-1
TGCGCCAGCAGCCAATCGGACTCTCAGGGCGGCGAGCAGTTCTTC
CASSQSDSQGGEQFF
>NA|TRBJ2-1|NA|TRBV10-3
TGTGCCATCTTTCCCGGGGGGCGGAATGAGCAGTTCTTC
CAIFPGGRNEQFF
>TRBD2|TRBJ2-1|NA|TRBV27
TGTGCCACCTTAAGCGGGAGCCTCTACAATGAGCAGTTCTTC
CATLSGSLYNEQFF
>NA|TRBJ2-5|NA|TRBV9
TGTGCCAGCAGCGTAGGGGTAGGTTGGGAGCAAGAGACCCAGTACTTC
CASSVGVGWEQETQYF
>TRBD1|TRBJ2-7|NA|TRBV7-2
TGTGCCAGCAGCCGCACCGGGACAGGGAACTACGAGCAGTACTTC
CASSRTGTGNYEQYF
>NA|TRBJ2-1|few|TRBV7-2
TGTGCCAGCAGCTTAACGACCAACAATGAGCAGTTCTTC
CASSLTTNNEQFF
>NA|TRBJ1-2|NA|TRBV7-9
TGTGCCAGCAGCTCAATAGTTGGGTGGGGAGTCTATGGCTACACCTTC
CASSSIVGWGVYGYTF
>NA|TRBJ2-1|NA|TRBV7-2
TGTGCCAGCAGCCCAAGCCTTGCCGGACAGATTCAGTTCTTC
CASSPSLAGQIQFF
>NA|TRBJ1-6|NA|TRBV2
TGTGCCAGCACCGGCCTGAATGACTCACCCCTCCACTTT
CASTGLNDSPLHF
>NA|TRBJ2-2|NA|TRBV7-9
TGTGCCAGCAGCCCAACATTTTCAACTAGTCTGAACACCGGGGAGCTGTTTTTT
CASSPTFSTSLNTGELFF
>TRBD1|TRBJ2-7|NA|TRBV7-9
TGTGCCAGCAGCTTCCGGGACAGCTCCTACGAGCAGTACTTC
CASSFRDSSYEQYF
>NA|TRBJ2-5|NA|TRBV18
TGTGCCAGCTCCCCCGGGCACAGGGAGCATACCCAGTACTTC
CASSPGHREHTQYF
>TRBD2|TRBJ2-1|NA|TRBV19
TGTGCCAGTAGTTCGACTAGCGTAGTGAATGAGCAGTTCTTC
CASSSTSVVNEQFF
>NA|TRBJ2-3|NA|TRBV6-5
TGTGCCAGCAGTTTTTTTGATACGCAGTATTTT
CASSFFDTQYF
>NA|TRBJ2-7|NA|TRBV6-6
TGTGCCAGCAGGAACGGGGACCTCTCCTACGAGCAGTACTTC
CASRNGDLSYEQYF
>TRBD2|TRBJ2-7|NA|TRBV19
TGTGCCAGTAGTATGGACACAGCGGGAGCTTTCTACGAGCAGTACTTC
CASSMDTAGAFYEQYF
>NA|TRBJ2-7|NA|TRBV6-5
TGTGCCAGCAGTTACTCGATAAGTAGTTACGAGCAGTACTTC
CASSYSISSYEQYF
>NA|TRBJ2-3|few|TRBV10-3
TGTGCCATCAGTGCCTCTCGCTCAGGATTTCCAGATACGCAGTATTTT
CAISASRSGFPDTQYF
>NA|TRBJ1-3|NA|TRBV28
TGTGCCAGCAGCCCCCAGGGGAGGCGAAACACCATATATTTT
CASSPQGRRNTIYF
>NA|TRBJ2-7|NA|TRBV28
TGTGCCAGCAGTTTAGGCGGGAATAGCTACGAGCAGTACTTC
CASSLGGNSYEQYF
>NA|TRBJ2-7|NA|TRBV20-1
TGCAGTGCTAGCCCGCTCAGGGGAACGTACTTC
CSASPLRGTYF
>NA|TRBJ2-7|few|TRBV5-6
TGTGCCAGCAGTTTAACAGGGTCATCAAGTTCCTACGAGCAGTACTTC
CASSLTGSSSSYEQYF
>NA|TRBJ2-7|NA|TRBV27
TGCCCTACAGGGGGGGTTCCCTACGAGCAGTACTTC
CPTGGVPYEQYF
>NA|TRBJ1-1|NA|TRBV12-5
TGTGCTAGTGGGCGGCGGCAGAACACTGAAGCTTTCTTT
CASGRRQNTEAFF
>NA|TRBJ2-5|few|TRBV9
TGTGCCAGCAGCCCCCGGACCGAGGGGGAGACCCAGTACTTC
CASSPRTEGETQYF
>NA|TRBJ2-1|NA|TRBV5-4
TGTGCCAGCAGCCTCGGGGGCGTTGGCTCCTACAATGAGCAGTTCTTC
CASSLGGVGSYNEQFF
>TRBD2|TRBJ2-5|NA|TRBV7-9
TGTGCCAGCAGCTTTGCCTGGGCTAGCGGGGCCCAAGAGACCCAGTACTTC
CASSFAWASGAQETQYF
>NA|TRBJ2-3|once|TRBV11-2
TGTGCCAGCAGCTTAGGTGGGAAGGCCACAGATACGCAGTATTTT
CASSLGGKATDTQYF
>TRBD1|TRBJ2-2|NA|TRBV7-9
TGTGCCAGCAGCCTCCGGGGTACAGGGGACACCGGGGAGCTGTTTTTT
CASSLRGTGDTGELFF
>TRBD2|TRBJ2-7|NA|TRBV6-1
TGTGCCAGCAACCCTGCCGGGACTAGCTACTACGAGCAGTACTTC
CASNPAGTSYYEQYF
>TRBD1|TRBJ1-1|NA|TRBV6-5
TGTGCCAGCAGCACGGGACAGATGAACACTGAAGCTTTCTTT
CASSTGQMNTEAFF
>TRBD2|TRBJ2-1|NA|TRBV5-4
TGTGCCAGCAGCTTGGGGACTAGCGGGAGCCTTAATGAGCAGTTCTTC
CASSLGTSGSLNEQFF
>TRBD1|TRBJ1-2|once|TRBV30
TGTGCCTGGAGTCCAAACAGGGGGTATTATGGCTACACCTTC
CAWSPNRGYYGYTF
>TRBD2|TRBJ2-3|once|TRBV14
TGTGCCAGCAGCCAAGAACTAGCGGTAGATACGCAGTATTTT
CASSQELAVDTQYF
>NA|TRBJ2-1|NA|TRBV27
TGTGCCAGCAGTTCCGCCGGGACTCAAAAGCAGTTCTTC
CASSSAGTQKQFF
>TRBD1|TRBJ1-5|few|TRBV28
TGTGCCAGCAGACGAGGCCAGGGGGCGAGCAATCAGCCCCAGCATTTT
CASRRGQGASNQPQHF